The rows below give T cell receptor beta chains drawn from one sample of a study of cytomegalovirus exposure and HLA in healthy donors. The table came from immunoSEQ multiplex PCR; TCRdb's copy has only in-frame clones and leaves some out. The sample has about 240,000 clones, around nine tenths seen once; the top ten hold less than 3%. Sequencing was performed on PBMCs. These receptors originate from a man aged 18 to 29 in good health and CMV-seronegative. Both conserved end residues are trimmed from each CDR3. Each record gives: V gene, J gene, clone size, CDR3 protein. The size entry is marked missing in some rows and otherwise reads once, few, many or a size class.

TRBV28	TRBJ2-7	NA	ASSRRDRGGEQY
TRBV28	TRBJ2-7	NA	ASSFEQAHYEQY
TRBV9	TRBJ2-7	NA	ASSVGNGAAYEQY
TRBV11-2	TRBJ1-1	NA	ASSLDEGRTEAF
TRBV27	TRBJ2-5	NA	ASSIGKFLAGGPETQY
TRBV10-3	TRBJ1-1	NA	AINQGNTEAF
TRBV4-2	TRBJ1-3	NA	ASSQAISGTIY
TRBV30	TRBJ2-7	NA	ASPQQGGLRSSYEQY
TRBV5-4	TRBJ2-2	NA	ASKGQNTGELF
TRBV9	TRBJ1-2	once	ASNRPGGAGYGYT
TRBV27	TRBJ2-3	NA	ASSFPSGDSTDTQY